These 22 T cell receptor beta chains originate from one sample sequenced in a study of PD-L1 blockade in urothelial cancer. As for time point: pretreatment peripheral blood. The method was immunoSEQ multiplex PCR; TCRdb's version includes in-frame clones alone and lacks a portion of them. The data hold about 95,000 clones, with nearly 90% observed a single time. This material consisted of PBMCs, taken around atezolizumab (anti-PD-L1) treatment. The receptors were sampled from a man in his 60s with urothelial cancer.

This clone was counted a single time. The CDR3 protein is CGAYRPGNTIYF. In DNA form, the CDR3 reads TGCGGAGCCTACCGGCCTGGAAACACCATATATTTT. This chain joins TRBV29-1 and TRBJ1-3; D remains ambiguous. The CDR3 is made up of 12 amino acids. Germline CDR1 is SQVTM and CDR2 is ANQGSEA.

The gene calls are TRBV4-1 and TRBJ1-6, with a tentative D call TRBD1 (5 bases). In germline, CDR1 is MGHRA, CDR2 YSYEKL. The ends were cut back, 0 bases at V and 10 bases at J, with 13 bases in the middle. The CDR3 consists of 15 residues. The CDR3 region is CASSQEPTAGSPLHF. CDR3 nucleotides: TGCGCCAGCAGCCAAGAGCCGACAGCCGGGTCACCCCTCCACTTT.

The count of this clone is one. J is TRBJ2-5 and V is TRBV18; D might be TRBD1 (6 bases). V lost 8 bases and J 2 bases, leaving 12 bases between the germline ends. The CDR3 sequence is 13 residues long. Germline CDR1 KGHSH, CDR2 LQKENI. This CDR3 is CASTGTSQETQYF. Written as DNA, the CDR3 is TGTGCCAGCACCGGGACAAGTCAAGAGACCCAGTACTTC.

The V call is TRBV11-1, the J call TRBJ2-1; 9 bases line up with TRBD2. The CDR3 totals 15 residues. After removal of 4 bases from V and 6 bases from J, the junction contained 7 bases not matched to a gene. CDR1 SGHAT and CDR2 FQDESV come from the germline V gene (reference sequence). CDR3 coding DNA: TGTGCCAGCAGCTACTTAGCGGGAGCCATCAATGAGCAGTTCTTC. This sequence encodes CASSYLAGAINEQFF.

As regards this clone: The sample has other DNA sequences that encode this CDR3 too. J is TRBJ2-7 and V is TRBV5-1; 7 bases align to TRBD1. This CDR3 region has 14 residues. CDR1 is SGHRS, CDR2 YFSETQ, per germline. J was trimmed by 2 bases and V by 1 base; bases with no gene match: 3. The CDR3 spells CASSLSQGPYEQYF. The CDR3 DNA sequence: TGCGCCAGCAGCTTGTCACAGGGGCCCTACGAGCAGTACTTC.

The chain employs TRBV19 and TRBJ2-1; 7 bases map to TRBD1. CDR1 and CDR2 from the germline V gene are LNHDA and SQIVND (reference sequence). The CDR3 extends over 13 amino acids. V was clipped by 5 bases and J by 14 bases; unmatched bases: 12. The CDR3, as DNA: TGTGCCAGTAGTCCCTACGACAGGGACCGGAAGTTCTTC. It is translated as CASSPYDRDRKFF.

This chain links TRBV5-1 with TRBJ2-3; 7 nucleotides line up with TRBD2. This CDR3 is 16 amino acids long. CDR1 is SGHRS and CDR2 is YFSETQ in the germline V gene. Trimming cost V 4 bases and J 0 bases; bases outside gene matches: 8. This CDR3 reads CASSPGASGSTDTQYF. DNA for the CDR3: TGCGCCAGCAGCCCTGGCGCTAGCGGAAGCACAGATACGCAGTATTTT.

This sequence joins TRBV5-1 and TRBJ2-7, with TRBD1 identical over 7 bases. Germline V CDR1 and CDR2: SGHRS, YFSETQ. CDR3 length: 14 residues. Unmatched junction bases numbered 3, after V lost 1 base and J lost 2 bases. CDR3 in DNA: TGCGCCAGCAGCTTGACAGGGGAACCCTACGAGCAGTACTTC. It codes for CASSLTGEPYEQYF.

This clone has only one observation. The chain uses TRBV7-2 and TRBJ2-7; 12 nucleotides line up with TRBD1. The CDR3 has 17 residues. After removal of 3 bases from V and 5 bases from J, the junction contained 11 bases not matched to a gene. Per the germline V gene, CDR1 is SGHTA and CDR2 is FQGNSA. CDR3 protein: CASSFRPQGQGADEQYF. The CDR3 DNA is TGTGCCAGCAGCTTTAGACCACAGGGACAGGGGGCTGACGAGCAGTACTTC.

The rearrangement uses TRBV7-8 and TRBJ2-5; 8 bases are shared with TRBD1. CDR3 size: 14 residues. Germline assignment: CDR1 SGHVS and CDR2 FQNEAQ. The V and J ends lost 5 bases and 7 bases, in that order; junction bases with no gene match: 9. The CDR3 here is CASSLGRTGLTQYF. As DNA, the CDR3 is TGTGCCAGCAGCCTCGGTAGGACAGGGTTGACCCAGTACTTC.

J is TRBJ1-2 and V is TRBV27; D is perhaps TRBD1 (5 bases). Germline values: CDR1 MNHEY, CDR2 SMNVEV (reference sequence). V gave up 5 bases and J gave up 8 bases, with 15 bases separating them. CDR3 size: 13 residues. CDR3 in amino acids: CASSPAGEGGYTF. CDR3 in DNA: TGTGCCAGCAGTCCCGCCGGGGAGGGGGGCTACACCTTC.

V gene TRBV28 combines with J gene TRBJ2-3, with no clear D. Deletions cut 5 bases from V and 2 bases from J, with 8 bases between. The CDR3 runs 13 residues. Germline V gives CDR1 MDHEN, CDR2 SYDVKM. CDR3 in DNA: TGTGCCAGCAGTACCACACCCACAGATACGCAGTATTTT. Translated, it gives CASSTTPTDTQYF.

The CDR3 coding sequence is TGTGCCAGCAGTGAAGCTGCGGGAGGGCAAGAGACCCAGTACTTC. This codes for CASSEAAGGQETQYF. The chain combines TRBV6-1 with TRBJ2-5; TRBD2 matches at 9 bases. The CDR3 consists of 15 residues. Trimming removed 0 bases from V and 2 bases from J; junction bases left unmatched: 1. Looked up from germline, CDR1 is MNHNS and CDR2 is SASEGT.

This clone appeared once. The chain employs TRBV7-2 and TRBJ2-2, with 15 bases matching TRBD2. The CDR3 is 17 amino acids. CDR1 and CDR2 (germline): SGHTA, FQGNSA. J was trimmed by 4 bases and V by 4 bases; bases with no gene match: 4. CDR3 nucleotide sequence: TGTGCCAGCAGCTCGGGACTAGCGGGGGGAAGCACCGGGGAGCTGTTTTTT. It is translated as CASSSGLAGGSTGELFF.

The chain has TRBV5-1 and TRBJ2-2; TRBD1 aligns across 9 bases. Losses at the gene ends were 4 bases for V and 3 bases for J; bases not matched to a gene: 4. This CDR3 has 15 residues. Germline CDR1 SGHRS, CDR2 YFSETQ. Here the CDR3 reads CASSLRQGDTGELFF. CDR3 nucleotide sequence: TGCGCCAGCAGCCTCAGACAGGGGGACACCGGGGAGCTGTTTTTT.

This clone has just one count. The rearrangement links TRBV28 to TRBJ1-1; the match to TRBD1 covers 7 bases. This CDR3 is 14 amino acids long. Germline lookup yields CDR1 MDHEN and CDR2 SYDVKM. V lost 6 bases to trimming and J lost 7 bases; unmatched junction nucleotides: 11. CDR3 DNA sequence: TGTGCCAGCAGAGCGGGGGGGACAGCCAATGAAGCTTTCTTT. This sequence encodes CASRAGGTANEAFF.

The J gene is TRBJ1-5, the V gene TRBV7-8, with 7 bases lining up with TRBD1. Trimming took 1 base from V and 3 from J; bases not matched to a gene: 6. Germline V lookup: CDR1 SGHVS, CDR2 FQNEAQ. The CDR3 contains 16 residues. CDR3 bases: TGTGCCAGCAGCTTAGTTGGGACAGATTTCAATCAGCCCCAGCATTTT. Translation gives CASSLVGTDFNQPQHF.

V gene TRBV5-1 combines with J gene TRBJ2-5, with 13 bases aligning to TRBD2. There are 18 residues in the CDR3. Germline trimming cut 0 bases from V and 5 bases from J; bases unmatched to any gene: 10. Germline V gene sequence: CDR1 SGHRS, CDR2 YFSETQ. The CDR3 sequence is CASSLVGLAGAGRETQYF. CDR3 nucleotide sequence: TGCGCCAGCAGCTTGGTCGGACTAGCGGGGGCCGGACGGGAGACCCAGTACTTC.

This clone showed up just once. V usage is TRBV28 and J usage is TRBJ1-6; 8 bases align to TRBD1. The CDR3 loop spans 15 amino acids. Germline V lookup: CDR1 MDHEN, CDR2 SYDVKM. Trimming removed 4 bases from V and 7 bases from J; junction bases left unmatched: 6. CDR3 sequence reads: CASSSQDRDNSPLHF. In nucleotides, the CDR3 is TGTGCCAGCAGTTCCCAGGACAGGGACAATTCACCCCTCCACTTT.

This chain links TRBV6-5 with TRBJ1-3, with a weak D call TRBD1 (5 bases). The germline V gene encodes CDR1 MNHEY and CDR2 SVGAGI. The CDR3 contains 14 residues. V was shortened by 6 bases and J by 2 bases, with 11 bases between the two germline ends. The CDR3 loop reads CASSSGTAGNTIYF. The CDR3 bases are TGTGCCAGCAGCTCTGGGACTGCTGGAAACACCATATATTTT.

This chain uses TRBV4-3 with TRBJ2-2; perhaps TRBD1 as D (5 bases). The CDR3 totals 15 residues. Germline V gene lookup returns CDR1 LGHNA and CDR2 YSLEER. Between the trimmed V and J ends, which lost 0 bases and 7 bases, there was a span of 12 bases. CDR3 region: CASSQEGRVGGELFF. As DNA, the CDR3 is TGCGCCAGCAGCCAAGAGGGCAGGGTCGGCGGGGAGCTGTTTTTT.

This clone was recorded a few times. This chain connects TRBV5-4 to TRBJ1-2, with D unresolved. The germline V gene has CDR1 SGHNT and CDR2 YYREEE (reference sequence). The CDR3 covers 13 residues. V lost 2 bases to trimming and J lost 6 bases, with 11 bases between them. CDR3 amino acids: CASSFGTEDGYTF. In DNA, the CDR3 is TGTGCCAGCAGCTTTGGAACCGAGGATGGCTACACCTTC.